Presented here are 14 T cell receptor beta chains from one specimen sequenced in a study of blood T cell dynamics during melanoma immunotherapy. The method was immunoSEQ multiplex PCR; TCRdb's version includes in-frame clones alone and lacks a portion of them. Found here are about 11,000 clones, about four fifths of them singletons; the top ten hold approximately 20%. Time point given: week 3, after first cycle of checkpoint inhibitor. The material was blood, obtained from a patient treated with checkpoint blockade. All receptors derive from a human donor with melanoma.

The chain employs TRBV29-1 and TRBJ2-1; D gene ambiguous. CDR1 SQVTM and CDR2 ANQGSEA come from the germline V gene. CDR3 size: 14 residues. V gave up 0 bases and J gave up 7 bases, with 13 bases separating them. The CDR3 coding sequence is TGCAGCGTTGAAGATCCGGTCCATACAAATGAGCAGTTCTTC. Encoded protein: CSVEDPVHTNEQFF.

The rearrangement links TRBV7-2 to TRBJ2-7; D may be TRBD1 (7 bases). The CDR3 is made up of 14 amino acids. CDR1 and CDR2 from the germline V gene are SGHTA and FQGNSA. V shed 3 bases and J shed 3 bases, with 12 bases lying between them. This chain's CDR3 is CASSFGGTDYEQYV. The DNA for the CDR3 is TGTGCCAGCAGCTTTGGAGGGACAGACTACGAGCAGTACGTC.

For the CDR3, the DNA is TGTGCCAGCAGCTTGGCAGCAGAGAACACTGAAGCTTTCTTT. Translating gives CASSLAAENTEAFF. The rearrangement uses TRBV7-3 and TRBJ1-1; D unresolved. CDR3 size: 14 residues. Trimming took 3 bases from V and 1 from J, leaving 9 bases between them. Per the germline V gene, CDR1 is SGHTA and CDR2 is FQGTGA. Full variable domain (outside the CDR3, taken from reference TRBV7-3 and TRBJ1-1): GAGVSQTPSNKVTEKGKYVELRCDPISGHTALYWYRQSLGQGPEFLIYFQGTGAADDSGLPNDRFFAVRPEGSVSTLKIQRTERGDSAVYLCASSLAAENTEAFFGQGTRLTVV.

This clone rates as large. This rearrangement joins TRBV19 to TRBJ1-2, with TRBD1 matching over 10 bases. The CDR3 sequence is 15 residues long. With 6 bases clipped from V and 6 bases from J, the junction kept 10 bases outside the gene matches. Germline V gives CDR1 LNHDA, CDR2 SQIVND (reference sequence). The DNA of the CDR3 is TGTGCCAGTAGGGGAGCCGGGACAGGGGCGGATGGCTACACCTTC. The encoded protein is CASRGAGTGADGYTF.

The genes are TRBV9 and TRBJ1-1, with D tentatively TRBD1 (5 bases). This CDR3 comprises 14 residues. With 0 bases removed from V and 6 bases from J, the gap between germline ends came to 12 bases. Germline CDR1 and CDR2: SGDLS and YYNGEE. The CDR3 DNA sequence: TGTGCCAGCAGCGTAGATGGGGGAGGGGCTGAAGCTTTCTTT. This encodes CASSVDGGGAEAFF.

The chain joins TRBV4-1 to TRBJ1-6; unclear D gene. There are 17 residues in the CDR3. The V gene's germline CDR1 is MGHRA and CDR2 YSYEKL. V was pared by 0 bases and J by 3 bases, with 12 bases between. The CDR3 nucleotides are TGCGCCAGCAGCCAAGAGACACAGCCTAACTATAATTCACCCCTCCACTTT. It codes for CASSQETQPNYNSPLHF.

The chain has TRBV6-1 and TRBJ1-3; D uncertain. The V gene lost 2 bases and the J gene lost 5 bases, with 13 bases spanning the gap. Germline CDR1 reads MNHNS; CDR2 reads SASEGT. The CDR3 covers 15 residues. The DNA for the CDR3 is TGTGCCAGCAGTGAACATCCAGGCAGCAGAAACACCATATATTTT. Translating it yields CASSEHPGSRNTIYF.

The chain carries TRBV20-1 and TRBJ2-1; TRBD2 is a possible D gene (6 bases). The CDR3 loop spans 11 amino acids. Between the trimmed V and J ends, which lost 5 bases and 14 bases, there was a span of 16 bases. The germline gives CDR1 DFQATT, CDR2 SNEGSKA (reference sequence). This CDR3 reads CSAAKEGFKFF. CDR3 nucleotide sequence: TGCAGTGCTGCTAAGGAGGGATTTAAGTTCTTC.

A remark on this clone: A far larger clone is one nucleotide away, so this likely arose from a read error. This same CDR3 is encoded by further DNA sequences in the sample. The rearrangement joins TRBV5-6 to TRBJ1-2; D may be TRBD1 (6 bases). CDR1 SGHDT and CDR2 YYEEEE come from the germline V gene. The germline V and J ends were trimmed by 4 bases and 1 base, with 17 bases remaining between them. This CDR3 has 16 amino acids. CDR3 amino acids: CASSDFNRESNYGYTF. The CDR3 nucleotides are TGTGCCAGCAGCGACTTCAACAGGGAGAGTAACTATGGCTACACCTTC.

CDR3 sequence: CASSPDGIGNQPQHF. In DNA form, the CDR3 reads TGTGCCAGCAGCCCGGACGGTATAGGCAATCAGCCCCAGCATTTT. This chain links TRBV7-2 with TRBJ1-5; no clear D. Trimming cost V 5 bases and J 2 bases, with 13 bases left between them. The CDR3 runs 15 residues. Germline values: CDR1 SGHTA, CDR2 FQGNSA.

This clone was detected a few times. The rearrangement uses TRBV27 and TRBJ1-5; possible D gene TRBD1, 6 bases. There are 14 residues in the CDR3. Germline V gene lookup returns CDR1 MNHEY and CDR2 SMNVEV (reference sequence). V lost 3 bases and J 3 bases, leaving 9 bases between the germline ends. CDR3 residues: CASSLAGANQPQHF. CDR3 nucleotides: TGTGCCAGCAGTTTGGCGGGGGCCAATCAGCCCCAGCATTTT.

The V and J genes are TRBV5-8 and TRBJ2-1, with D possibly being TRBD1 (6 bases). Germline CDR1 is SGHTS and CDR2 is YDEGEE. This CDR3 spans 14 amino acids. V lost 3 bases, J lost 4 bases, and 11 bases lay in between. CDR3 protein: CASSSRGVYNEQFF. CDR3 bases: TGTGCCAGCAGCTCCAGGGGAGTATACAATGAGCAGTTCTTC. Full variable domain (remainder filled in from reference TRBV5-8 and TRBJ2-1): EAGVTQSPTHLIKTRGQQATLRCSPISGHTSVYWYQQALGLGLQFLLWYDEGEERNRGNFPPRFSGRQFPNYSSELNVNALELEDSALYLCASSSRGVYNEQFFGPGTRLTVL.

This chain uses TRBV11-2 with TRBJ2-7; TRBD2 matches at 9 bases. Losses at the gene ends were 4 bases for V and 3 bases for J; bases not matched to a gene: 7. The germline gives CDR1 SGHAT, CDR2 FQNNGV. This CDR3 is 15 amino acids long. Here the CDR3 reads CASSSIRAGGYEQYF. In nucleotides, the CDR3 is TGTGCCAGCAGCTCTATTCGAGCGGGAGGCTACGAGCAGTACTTC.

This sequence joins TRBV27 and TRBJ2-1, with D possibly TRBD1 on 6 matching bases. Germline CDR1 reads MNHEY; CDR2 reads SMNVEV (reference sequence). Trimming cost V 4 bases and J 8 bases, with 12 bases left between them. The CDR3 has 13 residues. The DNA for the CDR3 is TGTGCCAGCAGTTGGAAAGGGGGTCATGAGCAGTTCTTC. The encoded protein is CASSWKGGHEQFF.